This T cell receptor (beta chain) originates from a study of blood T cell repertoires in COVID-19. The CDR3 spans 16 residues. Germline trimming cut 1 base from V and 4 bases from J; bases unmatched to any gene: 2. Germline assignment: CDR1 LGHNA and CDR2 YNFKEQ. Sequencing was performed with immunoSEQ multiplex PCR; in TCRdb, only in-frame clones are kept and a portion is missing. The table shows fewer than 250,000 clones, with roughly four fifths occurring only once. Sequencing was done on a sample of peripheral blood. The clonotype comes from a woman in her 70s with acute or convalescent COVID-19. V gene TRBV4-2 combines with J gene TRBJ2-3, with 13 bases that match TRBD2. CDR3 residues: CASSQGTSGGPDTQYF. In nucleotides, the CDR3 is TGTGCCAGCAGCCAAGGGACTAGCGGGGGCCCAGATACGCAGTATTTT.